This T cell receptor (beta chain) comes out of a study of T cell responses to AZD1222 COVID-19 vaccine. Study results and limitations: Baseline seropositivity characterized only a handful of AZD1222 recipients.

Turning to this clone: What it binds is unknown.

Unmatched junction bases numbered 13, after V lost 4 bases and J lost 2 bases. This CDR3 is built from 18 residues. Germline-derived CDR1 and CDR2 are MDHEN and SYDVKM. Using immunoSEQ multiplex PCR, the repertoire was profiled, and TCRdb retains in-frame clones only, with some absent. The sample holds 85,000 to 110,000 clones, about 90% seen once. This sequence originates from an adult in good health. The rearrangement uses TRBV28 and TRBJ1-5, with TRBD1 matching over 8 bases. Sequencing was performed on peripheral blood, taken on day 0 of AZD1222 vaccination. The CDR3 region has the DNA TGTGCCAGCAGTTCTCCTCGCGGACAGGGATGGGGCAATCAGCCCCAGCATTTT. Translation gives CASSSPRGQGWGNQPQHF.